This T cell receptor (beta chain) originates from a study of OX40 agonist ivuxolimab in advanced cancers. Turning to the overall study: Ivuxolimab, which targeted the costimulatory receptor OX40 (CD134), was an agonistic, fully human IgG2 monoclonal antibody. Patients were allowed to have had prior anti-PD-1, anti-PD-L1 or anti-CTLA-4 therapy, and 40% of the dose-escalation patients had been treated with checkpoint inhibitors. The paper reports the monotherapy dose-escalation portion (N of about 54 patients) of the phase I ivuxolimab trial. In the dose-escalation cohort, more than 75% of patients were male, and the mean age was roughly 60 years, with a range of about 23 to 90. Intravenous ivuxolimab was administered to patients every 2 weeks at six dose levels: 0.01, 0.1, 0.3, 1.5, 3 and 10 mg/kg. Of the roughly 52 dose-escalation patients, hepatocellular carcinoma was present in about 20, melanoma in approximately 15, renal cell carcinoma in 9 and head and neck cancer in 9. The purpose of peripheral TCRbeta sequencing was to test whether ivuxolimab changed TCR sequence diversity and led to clonal T-cell expansion. Partial responses were achieved by three dose-escalation patients, of whom one had hepatocellular carcinoma and two had cutaneous melanoma. What the study reported, not specific to this receptor: The antigen specificity of the clonally expanded peripheral T cells was not determined. At doses from 0.1 to 3.0 mg/kg, clonal expansion was seen in both CD4+ and CD8+ blood T cells between baseline and week 6. Low levels of normalized T-cell clonal expansion were also seen in some nonresponding patients. In the 0.1-3.0 mg/kg groups, partial responders were among the patients with the lowest normalized peripheral clonal expansion, particularly in CD8+ T cells. After ivuxolimab, expanded clones were on average more numerous among CD8+ T cells than among CD4+ T cells.

Of note for this clone: Its antigen is not yet known. No much larger clonotype is one base removed from it; base qualities were not supplied.

For sequencing of the TCRbeta CDR3 region, genomic DNA was extracted from the sorted cells. The immunoSEQ Assay was used to sequence the TCRbeta CDR3 regions. TCRdb took this table from immuneACCESS and kept in-frame rearrangements with V and J called. Such tables lack part of the clones; where checked against another copy, unresolved V genes explain under half of the gap, and the rest is unexplained. The sample has approximately 12,000 clones on record, about 75% of them singletons. The biggest ten clones account for approximately 31% of the sample. Patients with autoimmune disease history or receiving systemic immunosuppression were excluded from the trial. Peripheral blood for TCR sequencing was collected from all dose cohorts at baseline, on cycle 4 day 1, and on cycle 7 day 1. Samples came from an open-label, multicenter, first-in-human phase I dose-escalation trial of ivuxolimab. Adults with locally advanced or metastatic head and neck squamous cell, hepatocellular, melanoma or renal cell carcinoma were enrolled in the trial. Before TCR sequencing, CD4+ T cells and CD8+ T cells from peripheral blood were sorted into separate populations.

Sample: CD4+ or CD8+ T cells sorted from blood, taken in a trial of the OX40 agonist ivuxolimab. The sequence came from an adult with an advanced solid tumor such as melanoma, head and neck, liver or kidney cancer.

The DNA reads TGTGCCAGCAGCGCCGGACAGGGGGCATCCAGGGAAAAACTGTTTTTT. Translation gives CASSAGQGASREKLFF. The chain is made from TRBV2 and TRBJ1-4; 11 junctional bases match TRBD1. Per the germline V gene, SNHLY is the CDR1 and FYNNEI is the CDR2. The CDR3, from cysteine to phenylalanine, totals 16 residues. Left in the record is the CDR3 DNA by itself, 48 bases read in frame from the first base. Trimming accounts for 6 bases at V and 8 bases at J, while the number of junction bases matched to no gene is 11.